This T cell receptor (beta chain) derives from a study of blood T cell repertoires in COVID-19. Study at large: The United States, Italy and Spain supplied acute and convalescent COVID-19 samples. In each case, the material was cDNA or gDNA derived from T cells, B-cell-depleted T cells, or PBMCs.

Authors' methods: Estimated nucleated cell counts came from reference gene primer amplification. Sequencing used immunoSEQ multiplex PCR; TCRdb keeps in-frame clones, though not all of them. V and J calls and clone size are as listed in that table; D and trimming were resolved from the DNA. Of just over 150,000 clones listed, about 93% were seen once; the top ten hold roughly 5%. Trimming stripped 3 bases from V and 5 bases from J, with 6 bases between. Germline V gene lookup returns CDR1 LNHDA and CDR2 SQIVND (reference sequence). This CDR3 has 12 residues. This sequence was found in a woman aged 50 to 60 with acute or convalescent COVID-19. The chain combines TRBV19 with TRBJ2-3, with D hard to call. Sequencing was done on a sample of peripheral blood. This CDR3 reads CASSIGGDTQYF. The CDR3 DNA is TGTGCCAGTAGTATCGGCGGAGATACGCAGTATTTT.